The clone carrying this TCR beta chain was seen a few times. Germline V gene data show CDR1 as LGHDT and CDR2 as YNNKEL (reference sequence). This CDR3 is 15 amino acids long. Between the trimmed V and J ends, which lost 0 bases and 6 bases, there was a span of 14 bases. TCRdb re-called the 5' RACE reads through MiXCR, storing one row per CDR3 protein. This table holds about 140,000 distinct CDR3 sequences, more than 7% found once. These data originate in a study of CD8 T cells in ankylosing spondylitis. The V and J genes are TRBV3-1 and TRBJ1-1; D is ambiguous. This sequence was found in a male donor with ankylosing spondylitis. Sequencing was carried out using synovial fluid, either unsorted or a sorted T cell fraction (not recorded which). CDR3 protein: CASSQDRFNSPEAFF. The CDR3, as DNA: TGTGCCAGCAGCCAAGATCGGTTCAACAGCCCTGAAGCTTTCTTT. The complete variable domain, with remaining parts taken from reference TRBV3-1 and TRBJ1-1, reads DTAVSQTPKYLVTQMGNDKSIKCEQNLGHDTMYWYKQDSKKFLKIMFSYNNKELIINETVPNRFSPKSPDKAHLNLHINSLELGDSAVYFCASSQDRFNSPEAFFGQGTRLTVV.